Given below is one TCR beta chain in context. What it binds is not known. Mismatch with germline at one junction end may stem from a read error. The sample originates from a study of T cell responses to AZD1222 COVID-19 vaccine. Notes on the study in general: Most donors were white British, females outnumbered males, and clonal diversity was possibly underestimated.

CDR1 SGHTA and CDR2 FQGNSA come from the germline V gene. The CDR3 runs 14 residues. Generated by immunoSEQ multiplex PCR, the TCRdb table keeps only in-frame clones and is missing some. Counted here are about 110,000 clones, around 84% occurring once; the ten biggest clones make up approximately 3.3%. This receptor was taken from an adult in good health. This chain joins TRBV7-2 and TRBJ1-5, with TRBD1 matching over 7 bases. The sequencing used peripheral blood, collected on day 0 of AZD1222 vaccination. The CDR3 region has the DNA TGTGCCAGCAGCTCAGGGGGGGGAGCTCAGCCCCGGCATTTT. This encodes CASSSGGGAQPRHF.